This T cell receptor beta chain is from a study of cytomegalovirus exposure and HLA in healthy donors. The CDR3 has 13 residues. Trimming removed 7 bases from V and 2 bases from J, with 11 bases in between. The germline V gene has CDR1 SNHLY and CDR2 FYNNEI. A multiplex PCR was run with 60 Vbeta primers and 13 Jbeta primers. Method: immunoSEQ multiplex PCR; TCRdb's copy keeps in-frame clones and lacks some. The data contain 100,000 to 150,000 clones, roughly four fifths of them singletons. The specimen was PBMCs. This receptor was identified in a woman in her fifties or sixties in good health and CMV-seropositive. The chain recombines TRBV2 with TRBJ1-2; D is undetermined. The DNA for the CDR3 is TGTGCCAGCATCCCTACAGAGAACTATGGCTACACCTTC. Protein sequence: CASIPTENYGYTF.